This passage covers 28 T cell receptor beta chains from one sample sequenced in a study of blood T cells in healthy people across ages. For the second PCR, which ran for 7 to 11 cycles, a sample-barcoded 5' primer and a J-beta primer mix were used. TCRdb recomputed calls from the 5' RACE reads with MiXCR, one row per CDR3 protein. The sample carries 600,000 to 850,000 distinct CDR3 sequences, roughly 25% recorded once. The same specimen was also included in a second study, on T cells of mothers and their children.

The sequenced sample consisted of blood. These TCRs come from a boy aged 5-17 years in good health.

The genes are TRBV6-5 and TRBJ1-1; D not certain. Germline assignment: CDR1 MNHEY and CDR2 SVGAGI. V was cut by 3 bases and J by 3 bases, with 14 bases left in between. The CDR3 spans 15 residues. The CDR3 loop is CASSYGVSPYTEAFF. CDR3 in DNA: TGTGCCAGCAGTTATGGGGTTAGTCCTTACACTGAAGCTTTCTTT.

V gene TRBV20-1 combines with J gene TRBJ2-5; 7 bases line up with TRBD2. CDR1 is DFQATT, CDR2 SNEGSKA, per germline (reference sequence). The CDR3 spans 17 residues. V shed 0 bases, J shed 7 bases, and the junction held 17 bases outside the gene matches. CDR3 sequence (DNA): TGCAGTGCTAGAGATCCGCTAGCGGAAGTACCGGAAGGGACCCAGTACTTC. Its translation is CSARDPLAEVPEGTQYF.

There are a few counts of this clonotype. The J gene is TRBJ2-5, the V gene TRBV9; no clear D gene. V lost 4 bases, J lost 2 bases, and 15 bases lay in between. The germline V gene has CDR1 SGDLS and CDR2 YYNGEE. The CDR3 has 15 residues. The CDR3 DNA is TGTGCCAGCAGCCCCACCCCTAGAGATCAAGAGACCCAGTACTTC. Translated: CASSPTPRDQETQYF.

The CDR3 loop reads CASSSFDRDYGYTF. CDR3 coding DNA: TGTGCCAGCAGTTCCTTCGACAGGGACTATGGCTACACCTTC. The chain couples TRBV6-6 to TRBJ1-2, with TRBD1 matching 7 bases. V was clipped by 4 bases and J by 3 bases; unmatched bases: 5. CDR1 is MNHNY and CDR2 is SVGAGI in the germline V gene (reference sequence). CDR3 length: 14 amino acids.

The chain carries TRBV5-1 and TRBJ2-1; unclear D gene. Between the trimmed V and J ends, which lost 0 bases and 4 bases, there was a span of 5 bases. The CDR3 totals 13 residues. The germline V gene has CDR1 SGHRS and CDR2 YFSETQ. In DNA form, the CDR3 reads TGCGCCAGCAGCTTGGATGAGTACAATGAGCAGTTCTTC. Amino acids: CASSLDEYNEQFF.

The rearrangement links TRBV20-1 to TRBJ2-5; D perhaps matches TRBD2 (5 bases). The J call is doubtful: the DNA matches TRBJ2-1 better. The CDR3 is made up of 12 amino acids. The germline gives CDR1 DFQATT, CDR2 SNEGSKA (reference sequence). In DNA form, the CDR3 reads TGCAGTGCTGACGAAACGGGAAATGAGCAGTTCTTC. It encodes CSADETGNEQFF.

This clonotype was detected a few times. V gene TRBV2 combines with J gene TRBJ2-5, with D possibly matching TRBD2 (6 bases). This CDR3 spans 18 amino acids. Germline lookup yields CDR1 SNHLY and CDR2 FYNNEI. V dropped 2 bases and J dropped 1 base, with 20 bases sitting between them. CDR3 sequence (DNA): TGTGCCAGCAGTGAACCCGGGGGAAAGGCGGGACTCCAAGAGACCCAGTACTTC. The encoded protein is CASSEPGGKAGLQETQYF.

V and J are TRBV11-3 and TRBJ2-7; 9 bases map to TRBD2. V dropped 0 bases and J dropped 4; count of bases not matched to a gene: 13. This CDR3 has 18 residues. Per germline, CDR1 SGHNT and CDR2 YENEEA. DNA for the CDR3: TGTGCCAGCAGCTTAGACGAAACCATAGCGGGAGTGGTATACGAGCAGTACTTC. Its protein is CASSLDETIAGVVYEQYF. Based on the CDR3 plus reference TRBV11-3 and TRBJ2-7, the full variable domain is EAGVVQSPRYKIIEKKQPVAFWCNPISGHNTLYWYLQNLGQGPELLIRYENEEAVDDSQLPKDRFSAERLKGVDSTLKIQPAELGDSAVYLCASSLDETIAGVVYEQYFGPGTRLTVT.

This clonotype was seen only a few times. The chain joins TRBV12-3 or TRBV12-4 to TRBJ2-5, with 8 bases identical to TRBD1. The CDR3 is 13 amino acids. J was trimmed by 13 bases and V by 3 bases; bases with no gene match: 10. The CDR3 nucleotides read TGTGCCAGCAGTTTCGGGACAGGTCCACAACTGTACTTC. It specifies CASSFGTGPQLYF.

There are a few counts of this clonotype. This chain links TRBV27 with TRBJ2-2, with TRBD2 matching over 9 bases. CDR1 is MNHEY, CDR2 SMNVEV, per germline (reference sequence). The CDR3 consists of 16 residues. The V gene end was trimmed by 3 bases and the J gene end by 3 bases; junction bases not matched to a gene: 5. The CDR3 reads CASSFRIAGDTGELFF. Here the CDR3 DNA reads TGTGCCAGCAGTTTTCGGATAGCGGGAGACACCGGGGAGCTGTTTTTT.

This chain joins TRBV11-2 and TRBJ2-3, with 10 bases identical to TRBD2. This CDR3 is 14 amino acids long. The trim removed 5 bases at V and 5 bases at J, leaving 4 bases unmatched. Germline V lookup: CDR1 SGHAT, CDR2 FQNNGV. The CDR3 protein is CASSIRLAGDTQYF. The CDR3 DNA sequence: TGTGCCAGCAGCATAAGACTAGCGGGAGATACGCAGTATTTT.

The chain links TRBV5-1 to TRBJ1-6; 7 bases map to TRBD1. This CDR3 comprises 14 residues. Germline CDR1 reads SGHRS; CDR2 reads YFSETQ. V was clipped by 4 bases and J by 7 bases; unmatched bases: 5. The CDR3 sequence: CASSMTGRNSPLHF. In nucleotides, the CDR3 is TGCGCCAGCAGCATGACAGGGAGGAATTCACCCCTCCACTTT. The full variable domain, in which reference TRBV5-1 and TRBJ1-6 provide the parts outside the CDR3, is KAGVTQTPRYLIKTRGQQVTLSCSPISGHRSVSWYQQTPGQGLQFLFEYFSETQRNKGNFPGRFSGRQFSNSRSEMNVSTLELGDSALYLCASSMTGRNSPLHFGNGTRLTVT.

This chain links TRBV4-2 with TRBJ2-3; D not certain. Germline lookup yields CDR1 LGHNA and CDR2 YNFKEQ. The CDR3 length is 16 residues. V lost 0 bases and J 4 bases, leaving 14 bases between the germline ends. The CDR3 region is CASSQDFIKSPDTQYF. As DNA, the CDR3 is TGTGCCAGCAGCCAAGATTTCATAAAAAGTCCAGATACGCAGTATTTT.

The chain uses TRBV28 and TRBJ2-5; D could derive from TRBD1 or TRBD2 (5 bases each). V shed 7 bases and J shed 2 bases, with 11 bases lying between them. Per germline, CDR1 MDHEN and CDR2 SYDVKM. The CDR3 spans 13 residues. The CDR3 sequence: CASTGTEQETQYF. CDR3 nucleotides: TGTGCCAGCACGGGGACGGAGCAAGAGACCCAGTACTTC.

The V call is TRBV11-2, the J call TRBJ2-4, with 8 bases lining up with TRBD2. The CDR3 has 16 residues. The germline V gene encodes CDR1 SGHAT and CDR2 FQNNGV. The ends lost 2 bases at V and 0 bases at J; junction bases unmatched: 3. Here the CDR3 reads CASSLTGRGAKNIQYF. CDR3 nucleotides: TGTGCCAGCAGCTTAACCGGGAGGGGAGCCAAAAACATTCAGTACTTC. Full variable domain (remainder filled in from reference TRBV11-2 and TRBJ2-4): EAGVAQSPRYKIIEKRQSVAFWCNPISGHATLYWYQQILGQGPKLLIQFQNNGVVDDSQLPKDRFSAERLKGVDSTLKIQPAKLEDSAVYLCASSLTGRGAKNIQYFGAGTRLSVL.

The rearrangement uses TRBV20-1 and TRBJ2-5; TRBD2 matches 11 bases. The CDR3 runs to 16 residues. Germline CDR1 DFQATT, CDR2 SNEGSKA (reference sequence). The J segment lost 4 bases and the V segment lost 6 bases, leaving 13 bases of the junction unmatched. The DNA of the CDR3 is TGCAGTGCAGAACTTAGCGGGGGGGCCTTGCGAGAGACCCAGTACTTC. This sequence encodes CSAELSGGALRETQYF.

This clonotype has just a few counts. The V call is TRBV5-6, the J call TRBJ2-1, with 7 bases fitting TRBD2. CDR3 length: 15 amino acids. From germline, CDR1 is SGHDT and CDR2 YYEEEE. V gave up 3 bases and J gave up 3 bases; unmatched junction bases: 6. CDR3 sequence (DNA): TGTGCCAGCAGCTACCGAGCGGGACGCTACAATGAGCAGTTCTTC. Its translation: CASSYRAGRYNEQFF.

A few counts support this clonotype. V usage is TRBV2 and J usage is TRBJ2-1; 7 bases are shared with TRBD2. The length of the CDR3 is 15 residues. Germline V gives CDR1 SNHLY, CDR2 FYNNEI. The junction had 6 bases not matched to a gene; V was cut back by 4 bases and J by 3 bases. The CDR3 DNA reads as TGTGCCAGCAGTGCATTAGCGGGCAGCTACAATGAGCAGTTCTTC. It specifies CASSALAGSYNEQFF.

V usage is TRBV7-9 and J usage is TRBJ1-1; D is undetermined. The CDR3 loop spans 13 amino acids. Trimming took off 7 bases at V and 5 bases at J, with 14 bases between the two ends. The germline gives CDR1 SEHNR, CDR2 FQNEAQ (reference sequence). The CDR3 region has the DNA TGTGCCAGCAACCGCCCCGGGGATACTGAAGCTTTCTTT. This sequence encodes CASNRPGDTEAFF.

This clonotype showed up just a few times. The chain has TRBV5-1 and TRBJ2-5; 9 bases match TRBD2. The better agreement between TRBJ2-7 and the DNA end casts doubt on the J call. Germline V gives CDR1 SGHRS, CDR2 YFSETQ. The CDR3 has 14 residues. The CDR3 sequence is CASSSGGQNYEQYF. The CDR3 bases are TGCGCCAGCAGCAGCGGGGGGCAGAACTACGAGCAGTACTTC.

As to this clonotype: The junction does not match germline at one end; this may be a read error. V usage is TRBV7-3 and J usage is TRBJ2-1, with 10 bases identical to TRBD2. Germline lookup yields CDR1 SGHTA and CDR2 FQGTGA. The CDR3 runs 15 residues. CDR3 sequence: CAGSLSGGGYNEQFF. The CDR3 DNA is TGTGCCGGCAGCTTAAGCGGGGGGGGCTACAATGAGCAGTTCTTC.

This chain connects TRBV25-1 to TRBJ1-4; possible D gene TRBD1, 5 bases. The CDR3 covers 14 residues. Trimming shortened V by 1 base and J by 8 bases, and 11 bases separated the two germline ends. CDR1 MGHDK and CDR2 SYGVNS come from the germline V gene. CDR3 sequence reads: CASSEFDSGEKLFF. CDR3 sequence (DNA): TGTGCCAGCAGTGAATTCGACAGCGGGGAAAAACTGTTTTTT.

Many counts were recorded for this clonotype. This rearrangement joins TRBV12-3 or TRBV12-4 to TRBJ2-1, with D perhaps matching TRBD2 (6 bases). V lost 3 bases to trimming and J lost 5 bases, with 8 bases between them. This CDR3 region has 13 residues. For the CDR3, the DNA is TGTGCCAGCAGTTTGCGGGAAGACAATGAGCAGTTCTTC. This translates into CASSLREDNEQFF.

The chain recombines TRBV6-2 or TRBV6-3 with TRBJ2-1, with TRBD2 matching 10 bases. The V gene's germline CDR1 is MNHEY and CDR2 SVGEGT. This CDR3 is built from 16 residues. V lost 6 bases, J lost 6 bases, and 11 bases stayed unmatched. CDR3 sequence: CASSLLAGGQSNEQFF. CDR3 DNA: TGTGCCAGCAGCCTATTAGCGGGAGGACAAAGCAATGAGCAGTTCTTC.

This clonotype was seen a few times. The rearrangement links TRBV10-3 to TRBJ2-2, with 12 nucleotides matching TRBD1. Germline V gene lookup returns CDR1 ENHRY and CDR2 SYGVKD. The CDR3 is 16 residues long. With V trimmed by 3 bases and J by 7 bases, 6 bases remained unmatched. CDR3 sequence reads: CAISDPGQGASGELFF. The CDR3 region has the DNA TGTGCCATCAGTGACCCGGGACAGGGGGCGAGCGGGGAGCTGTTTTTT.

CDR3 sequence (DNA): TGTGCCAGCAGTTCAACAGGGAGCTCCTACAATGAGCAGTTCTTC. This gives the protein CASSSTGSSYNEQFF. The chain couples TRBV6-5 to TRBJ2-1, with D possibly being TRBD1 (6 bases). The CDR3 consists of 15 residues. V was shortened by 4 bases and J by 0 bases, with 10 bases between the two germline ends. Germline-derived CDR1 and CDR2 are MNHEY and SVGAGI.

This clonotype turned up a few times. The chain is built from TRBV12-3 or TRBV12-4 and TRBJ1-1; D is unresolved. There are 14 residues in the CDR3. V was pared by 7 bases and J by 6 bases, with 18 bases between. CDR3 in amino acids: CASKYVPGVAEAFF. CDR3 nucleotide sequence: TGTGCCAGCAAGTACGTACCCGGGGTCGCTGAAGCTTTCTTT.

The chain joins TRBV20-1 to TRBJ2-7, with 8 nucleotides matching TRBD2. Germline lookup yields CDR1 DFQATT and CDR2 SNEGSKA (reference sequence). Trimming took 3 bases from V and 6 from J; bases not matched to a gene: 10. This CDR3 region has 14 residues. CDR3 bases: TGCAGTGCTAGTTTACGGGAGGGCCGGGGCGAGCAGTACTTC. Its protein product is CSASLREGRGEQYF.